One and the same sample provided the 3 T cell receptor beta chains below, sequenced in a study of cytomegalovirus exposure and HLA in healthy donors. 60 Vbeta and 13 Jbeta primers were used in PCR. Profiling relied on immunoSEQ multiplex PCR, and the TCRdb table lists in-frame clones only, not all of them. This sample has roughly 130,000 clones; approximately 72% occur once, and the top ten carry roughly 6%. Sequences were obtained from PBMCs. The source of these receptors is a woman aged 60-75 years in good health and CMV-seronegative.

This clone was picked up a small number of times. The chain joins TRBV6-5 to TRBJ1-5; 7 positions match TRBD1. CDR1 and CDR2 (germline): MNHEY, SVGAGI. This CDR3 is 12 amino acids long. V gave up 5 bases and J gave up 9 bases; unmatched junction bases: 4. CDR3 DNA: TGTGCCAGCAGTGACCGGACAGGGCCCCAGCATTTT. Translating gives CASSDRTGPQHF.

J is TRBJ2-7 and V is TRBV11-2; 7 positions agree with TRBD1. The junction had 3 bases not matched to a gene; V was cut back by 5 bases and J by 2 bases. CDR3 size: 13 residues. CDR1 and CDR2 (germline): SGHAT, FQNNGV. The CDR3 nucleotides are TGTGCCAGCAGCCGGGACAGAACCTACGAGCAGTACTTC. Translated, it gives CASSRDRTYEQYF.

The rearrangement uses TRBV5-8 and TRBJ1-6; D is ambiguous. The length of the CDR3 is 15 residues. Trimming removed 2 bases at V and 10 bases at J, with 16 bases between. Looked up from germline, CDR1 is SGHTS and CDR2 is YDEGEE. CDR3: CASSFSYREGSPLHF. The CDR3, as DNA: TGTGCCAGCAGCTTTTCTTACCGGGAGGGATCACCCCTCCACTTT.